This T cell receptor (beta chain) was sequenced during a study of T cell repertoires in cytomegalovirus infection (dated by TCRdb to about 2019). Some background on the complete study: Donor HLA type was relevant to the analysis, as public TCR beta signatures indicated carriage of CMV infection together with the matching HLA type. The paper's findings and limits, for the study overall: The ex vivo response was dominated by HLA-C-restricted CMV-specific TCR beta clonotypes, which also provided the single most frequent clonotype in two of eight donors. Cumulative frequency of public TCR beta family members discriminated carriers of CMV infection plus the relevant HLA type in this cohort and an independent approximately 340-donor cohort.

The CDR3 runs 14 residues from the cysteine to the phenylalanine. Only the CDR3 part of the read is kept: 42 bases, read in frame from the first base. Notes on this clonotype: It has no known antigen specificity. This may be a read error: a much more frequent sequence differs by one nucleotide.

The sequencing machine was an Illumina HiSeq 1500. TCRdb reanalyzed the raw reads on its own, using fastp at Q25 for trimming and MiXCR for clone calling, and kept in-frame beta chains. Duplicate CDR3 protein sequences are folded into a single record with the most common DNA and genes. The sample table lists around 740,000 distinct CDR3 sequences, roughly 36% of them with a count of one. Around 2.8% of the sample belongs to the ten largest clones. The sample was PBMCs. The sequence was collected from a human donor in good health (CMV status not recorded). Some clones in this sample may be carry-over from other donors' samples. This sequence uses TRBV12-3 or TRBV12-4 and TRBJ2-5; TRBD2 agrees with 8 junctional bases. The CDR3 protein sequence reads: CGSSLAGHQETQYF. At the DNA level, the sequence is TGTGGCAGCAGTTTAGCGGGACACCAAGAGACCCAGTACTTC.